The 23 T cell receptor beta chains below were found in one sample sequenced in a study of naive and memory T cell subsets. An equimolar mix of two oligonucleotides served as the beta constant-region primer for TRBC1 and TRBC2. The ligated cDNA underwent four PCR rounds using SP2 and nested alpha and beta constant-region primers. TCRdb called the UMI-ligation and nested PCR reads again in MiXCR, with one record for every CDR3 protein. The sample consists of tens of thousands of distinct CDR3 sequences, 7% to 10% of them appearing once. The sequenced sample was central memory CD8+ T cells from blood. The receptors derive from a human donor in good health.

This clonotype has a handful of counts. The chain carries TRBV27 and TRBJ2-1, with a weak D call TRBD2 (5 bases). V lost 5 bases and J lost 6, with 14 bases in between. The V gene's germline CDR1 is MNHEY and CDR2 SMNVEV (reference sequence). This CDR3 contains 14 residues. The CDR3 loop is CASSPFFAGNEQFF. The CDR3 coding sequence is TGTGCCAGCAGTCCCTTTTTTGCGGGCAATGAGCAGTTCTTC.

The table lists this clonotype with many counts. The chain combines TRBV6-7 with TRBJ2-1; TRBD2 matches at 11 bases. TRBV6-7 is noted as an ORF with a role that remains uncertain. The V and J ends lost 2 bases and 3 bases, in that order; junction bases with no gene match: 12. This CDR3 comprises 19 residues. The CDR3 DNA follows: TGTGCCAGCAGTTACCTAGCGGGAGGAAGGGCCCCCTACTACAATGAGCAGTTCTTC. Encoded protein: CASSYLAGGRAPYYNEQFF.

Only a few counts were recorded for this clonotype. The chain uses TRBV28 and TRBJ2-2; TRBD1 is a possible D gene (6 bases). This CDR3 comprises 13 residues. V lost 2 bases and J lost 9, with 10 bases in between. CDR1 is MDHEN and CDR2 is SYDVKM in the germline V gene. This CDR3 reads CASSLRGSRELFF. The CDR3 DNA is TGTGCCAGCAGTTTAAGGGGGAGCAGGGAGCTGTTTTTT.

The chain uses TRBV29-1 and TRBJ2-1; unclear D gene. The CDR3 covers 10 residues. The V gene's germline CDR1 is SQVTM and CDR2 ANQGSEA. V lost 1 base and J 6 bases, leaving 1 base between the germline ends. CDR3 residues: CSVEGNEQFF. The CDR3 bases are TGCAGCGTTGAAGGCAATGAGCAGTTCTTC.

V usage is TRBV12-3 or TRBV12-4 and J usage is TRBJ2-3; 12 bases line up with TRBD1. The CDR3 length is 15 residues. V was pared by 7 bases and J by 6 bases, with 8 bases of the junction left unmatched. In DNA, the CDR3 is TGTGCCAGCACTCCGGGACAGGGGGCGCGGGATACGCAGTATTTT. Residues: CASTPGQGARDTQYF.

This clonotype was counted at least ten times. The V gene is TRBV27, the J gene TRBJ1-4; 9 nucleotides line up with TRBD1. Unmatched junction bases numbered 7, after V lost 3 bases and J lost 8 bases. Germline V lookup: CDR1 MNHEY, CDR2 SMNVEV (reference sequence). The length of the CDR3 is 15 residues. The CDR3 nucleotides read TGTGCCAGCAGTTTGAAGACAGGGGGACAGGAAAAACTGTTTTTT. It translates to CASSLKTGGQEKLFF.

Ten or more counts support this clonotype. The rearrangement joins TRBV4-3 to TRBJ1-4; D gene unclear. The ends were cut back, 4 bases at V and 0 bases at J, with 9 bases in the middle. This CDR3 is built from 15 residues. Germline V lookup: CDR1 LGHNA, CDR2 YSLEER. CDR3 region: CASSPTSATNEKLFF. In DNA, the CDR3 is TGCGCCAGCAGCCCCACCAGTGCAACTAATGAAAAACTGTTTTTT.

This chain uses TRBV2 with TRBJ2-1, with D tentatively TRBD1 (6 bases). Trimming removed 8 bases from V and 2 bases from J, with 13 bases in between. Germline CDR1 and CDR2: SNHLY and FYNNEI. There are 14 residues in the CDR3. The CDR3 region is CASLGTGTYNEQFF. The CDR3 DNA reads TGTGCCAGCTTAGGAACAGGGACCTACAATGAGCAGTTCTTC.

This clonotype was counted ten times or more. The CDR3 nucleotides read TGTGCCATCAGTGGACAGGGGGCGCGACTCACTGAAGCTTTCTTT. Encoded protein: CAISGQGARLTEAFF. The chain has TRBV10-3 and TRBJ1-1; 10 positions agree with TRBD1. Germline-derived CDR1 and CDR2 are ENHRY and SYGVKD. The CDR3 runs 15 residues. V lost 4 bases and J lost 4; bases outside the gene matches: 6.

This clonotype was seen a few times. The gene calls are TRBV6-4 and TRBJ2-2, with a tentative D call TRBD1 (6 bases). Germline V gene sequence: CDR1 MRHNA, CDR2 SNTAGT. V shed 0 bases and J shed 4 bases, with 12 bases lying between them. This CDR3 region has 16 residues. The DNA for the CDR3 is TGTGCCAGCAGTGACTCGGACTTAGGGGGCACCGGGGAGCTGTTTTTT. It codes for CASSDSDLGGTGELFF.

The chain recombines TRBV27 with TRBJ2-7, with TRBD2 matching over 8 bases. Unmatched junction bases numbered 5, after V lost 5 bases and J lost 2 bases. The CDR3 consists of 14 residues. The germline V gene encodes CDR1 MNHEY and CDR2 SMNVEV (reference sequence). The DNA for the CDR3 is TGTGCCAGCAGTCCGTCGGGACTAGCCTACGAGCAGTACTTC. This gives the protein CASSPSGLAYEQYF.

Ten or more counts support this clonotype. The CDR3 region is CSALVDYGYTF. As DNA, the CDR3 is TGCAGTGCTCTAGTCGACTATGGCTACACCTTC. The chain employs TRBV20-1 and TRBJ1-2; no definite D call. The CDR3 spans 11 residues. V lost 5 bases and J 3 bases, leaving 7 bases between the germline ends. Germline V gives CDR1 DFQATT, CDR2 SNEGSKA (reference sequence).

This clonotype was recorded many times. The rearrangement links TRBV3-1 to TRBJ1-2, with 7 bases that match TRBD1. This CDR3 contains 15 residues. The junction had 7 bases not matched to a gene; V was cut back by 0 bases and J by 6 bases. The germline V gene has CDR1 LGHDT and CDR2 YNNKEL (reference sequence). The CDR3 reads CASSQERGGGNGYTF. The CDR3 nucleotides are TGTGCCAGCAGCCAAGAAAGAGGGGGCGGGAATGGCTACACCTTC.

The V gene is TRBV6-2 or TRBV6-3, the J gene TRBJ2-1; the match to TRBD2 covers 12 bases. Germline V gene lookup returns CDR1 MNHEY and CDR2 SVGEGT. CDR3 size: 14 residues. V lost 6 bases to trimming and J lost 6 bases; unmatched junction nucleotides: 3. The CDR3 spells CASRLAGGLNEQFF. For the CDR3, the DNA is TGTGCCAGCAGACTAGCGGGAGGCCTCAATGAGCAGTTCTTC.

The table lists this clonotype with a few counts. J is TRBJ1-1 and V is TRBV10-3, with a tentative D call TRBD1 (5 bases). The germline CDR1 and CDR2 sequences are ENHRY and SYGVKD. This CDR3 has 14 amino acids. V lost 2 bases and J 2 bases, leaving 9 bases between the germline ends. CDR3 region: CAISEPGTNTEAFF. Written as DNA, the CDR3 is TGTGCCATCAGTGAGCCGGGGACTAACACTGAAGCTTTCTTT.

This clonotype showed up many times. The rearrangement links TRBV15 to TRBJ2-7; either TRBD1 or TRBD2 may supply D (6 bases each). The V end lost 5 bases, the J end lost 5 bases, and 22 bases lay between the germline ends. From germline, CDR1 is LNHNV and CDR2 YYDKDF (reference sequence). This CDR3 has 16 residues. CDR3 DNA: TGTGCCACCAGCGTTAAACCGGGGGCTGGCGGGAACGAGCAGTACTTC. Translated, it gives CATSVKPGAGGNEQYF.

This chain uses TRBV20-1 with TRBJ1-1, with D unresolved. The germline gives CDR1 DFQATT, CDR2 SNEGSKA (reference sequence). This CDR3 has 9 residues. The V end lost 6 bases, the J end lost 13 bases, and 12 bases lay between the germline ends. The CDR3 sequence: CSAMSLGFF. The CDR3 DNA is TGCAGTGCGATGTCCCTCGGTTTCTTT.

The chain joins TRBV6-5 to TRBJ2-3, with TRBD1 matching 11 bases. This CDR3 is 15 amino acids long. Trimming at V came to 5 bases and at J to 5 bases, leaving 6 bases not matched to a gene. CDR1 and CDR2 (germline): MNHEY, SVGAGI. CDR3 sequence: CASSGQGAFGDTQYF. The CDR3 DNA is TGTGCCAGCAGTGGACAGGGGGCTTTTGGAGATACGCAGTATTTT.

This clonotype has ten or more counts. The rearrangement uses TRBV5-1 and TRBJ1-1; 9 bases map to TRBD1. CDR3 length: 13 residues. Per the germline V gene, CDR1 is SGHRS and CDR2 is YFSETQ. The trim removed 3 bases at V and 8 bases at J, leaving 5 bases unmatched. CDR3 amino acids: CASSYGQGSEAFF. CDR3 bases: TGCGCCAGCAGCTACGGACAGGGGAGCGAAGCTTTCTTT.

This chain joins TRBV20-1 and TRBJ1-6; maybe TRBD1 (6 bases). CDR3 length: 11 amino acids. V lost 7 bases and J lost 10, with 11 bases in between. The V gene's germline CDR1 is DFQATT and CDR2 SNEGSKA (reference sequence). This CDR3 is CSDRAQSPLHF. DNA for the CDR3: TGCAGTGACAGGGCTCAGTCACCCCTCCACTTT.

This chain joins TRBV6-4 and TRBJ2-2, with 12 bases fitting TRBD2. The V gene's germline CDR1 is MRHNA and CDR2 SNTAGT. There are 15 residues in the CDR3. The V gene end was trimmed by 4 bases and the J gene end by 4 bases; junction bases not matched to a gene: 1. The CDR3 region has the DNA TGTGCCAGCAGTGTGACTAGCGGGAGCACCGGGGAGCTGTTTTTT. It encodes CASSVTSGSTGELFF.

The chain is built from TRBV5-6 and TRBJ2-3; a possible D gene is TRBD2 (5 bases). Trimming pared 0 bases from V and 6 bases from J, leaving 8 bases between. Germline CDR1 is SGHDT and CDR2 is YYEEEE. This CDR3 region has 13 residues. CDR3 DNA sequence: TGTGCCAGCAGCTTGGCGGGGTCGGATACGCAGTATTTT. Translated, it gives CASSLAGSDTQYF.

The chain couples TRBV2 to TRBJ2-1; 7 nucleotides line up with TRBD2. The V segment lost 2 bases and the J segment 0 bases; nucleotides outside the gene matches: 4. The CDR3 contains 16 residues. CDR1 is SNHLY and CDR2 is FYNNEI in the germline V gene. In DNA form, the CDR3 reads TGTGCCAGCAGTGAACGGGGGGTGGGCTCCTACAATGAGCAGTTCTTC. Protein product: CASSERGVGSYNEQFF.